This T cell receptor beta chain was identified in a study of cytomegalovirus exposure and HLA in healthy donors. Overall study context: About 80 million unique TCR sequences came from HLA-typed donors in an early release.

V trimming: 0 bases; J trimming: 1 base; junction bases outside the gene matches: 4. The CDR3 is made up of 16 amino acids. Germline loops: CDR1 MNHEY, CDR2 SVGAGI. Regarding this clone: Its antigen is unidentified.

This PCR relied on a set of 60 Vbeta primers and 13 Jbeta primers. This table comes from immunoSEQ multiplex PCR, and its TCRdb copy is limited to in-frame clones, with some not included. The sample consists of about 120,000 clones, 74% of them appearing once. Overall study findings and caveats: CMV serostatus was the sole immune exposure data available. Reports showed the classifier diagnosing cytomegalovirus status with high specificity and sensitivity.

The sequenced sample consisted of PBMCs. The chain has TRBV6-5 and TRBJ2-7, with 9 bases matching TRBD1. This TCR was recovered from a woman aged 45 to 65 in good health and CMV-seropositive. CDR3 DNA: TGTGCCAGCAGTTACTCGACAGGGGGTGAGTCCTACGAGCAGTACTTC. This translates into CASSYSTGGESYEQYF.